The source of this TCR beta chain is a study of T cell changes during pregnancy in multiple sclerosis. The CDR3 is made up of 17 amino acids. CDR1 is MRHNA and CDR2 is SNTAGT in the germline V gene. Unmatched junction bases numbered 5, after V lost 4 bases and J lost 0 bases. Assay: immunoSEQ multiplex PCR; the TCRdb copy retains only in-frame clones and omits some. Seen here are fewer than 85,000 clones, about 93% observed once, and the top ten hold approximately 1.6%. The sequence was obtained from a female donor in good health, enrolled as a control in a pregnancy study. The sequencing here drew on peripheral blood, taken in the first trimester of pregnancy. The V gene is TRBV6-4, the J gene TRBJ1-4; 10 nucleotides align to TRBD1. The CDR3 bases are TGTGCCAGCAGTGGATGGACAGGGGGAGCAACTAATGAAAAACTGTTTTTT. Residues: CASSGWTGGATNEKLFF.